This entry describes one TCR beta chain. These data come from a study of blood T cell repertoires in COVID-19. For the study at large: Acute and convalescent COVID-19 samples came from the United States, Italy and Spain. PBMCs, B-cell-depleted T cells, or T cells were the source of the cDNA or gDNA that made up the material.

Germline V CDR1 and CDR2: SGHNT, YENEEA. This CDR3 contains 16 residues. With 5 bases clipped from V and 6 bases from J, the junction kept 6 bases outside the gene matches. Authors' analysis steps: Amplified reference gene primers provided the basis for estimating nucleated cell counts. Data came from immunoSEQ multiplex PCR; TCRdb stores just in-frame clones and leaves some out. V, J and clone size derive from that table, while D and trimming were established from the DNA sequence. The profile shows roughly 100,000 clones, approximately 80% of them singletons. The genes are TRBV11-3 and TRBJ2-1, with 14 bases lining up with TRBD2. The sequencing input was peripheral blood. The TCR originated in an older woman with acute or convalescent COVID-19. CDR3 bases: TGTGCCAGCAGCATGCGGACTAGCGGGGGGCCCAATGAGCAGTTCTTC. This encodes CASSMRTSGGPNEQFF.